The T cell receptor (beta chain) described here comes from a study of cytotoxic CD8 clonotypes in ibrutinib-treated CLL. Study as a whole: Sequenced samples delivered averages of 250,000 to 300,000 productive templates and more than 75,000 productive rearrangements. Study-level points and caveats: Upon ibrutinib response clonality rose, and upon progression it fell back toward baseline. Clonality correlated strongly with circulating CD8+ T cells and exceeded age-matched healthy donors at baseline.

Sequencing was performed with immunoSEQ multiplex PCR; in TCRdb, only in-frame clones are kept and a portion is missing. The data contain 80,000 to 95,000 clones, 75% to 85% of them seen just once; the ten biggest clones take up roughly 4.8%. CDR1 is SGHVS and CDR2 is FNYEAQ in the germline V gene. J was trimmed by 3 bases and V by 0 bases; bases with no gene match: 14. CDR3 length: 18 residues. Note on this clone: The target antigen is unknown.

This receptor was identified in a human donor with chronic lymphocytic leukemia. Material: PBMCs, obtained after 12 months of ibrutinib treatment. This chain links TRBV7-6 with TRBJ2-7, with 7 bases aligning to TRBD2. The CDR3 coding sequence is TGTGCCAGCAGCTTAGCCTCCGGGGGGACGGGCCCGGTCTACGAGCAGTACTTC. Residues: CASSLASGGTGPVYEQYF.